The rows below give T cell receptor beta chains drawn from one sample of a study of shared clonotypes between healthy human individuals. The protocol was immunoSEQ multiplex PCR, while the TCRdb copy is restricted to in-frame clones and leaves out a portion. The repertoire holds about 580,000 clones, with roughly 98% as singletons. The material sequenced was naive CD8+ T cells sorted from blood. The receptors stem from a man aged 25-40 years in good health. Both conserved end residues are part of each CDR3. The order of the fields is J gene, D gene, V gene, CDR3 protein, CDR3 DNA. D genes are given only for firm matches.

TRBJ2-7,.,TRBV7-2,CASSLYLRDLYEQYF,TGTGCCAGCAGCTTATATTTGCGGGATCTCTACGAGCAGTACTTC
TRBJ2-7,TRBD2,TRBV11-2,CASSLDSAASGVYEQYF,TGTGCCAGCAGCTTAGACTCGGCGGCTAGCGGCGTCTACGAGCAGTACTTC
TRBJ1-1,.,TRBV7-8,CASSLLLGTLEAFF,TGTGCCAGCAGCTTATTATTAGGGACTCTGGAAGCTTTCTTT
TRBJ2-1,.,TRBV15,CATSEEDTASYNEQFF,TGTGCCACCAGCGAGGAGGACACTGCATCCTACAATGAGCAGTTCTTC
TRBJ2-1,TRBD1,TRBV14,CASSPGQGTFGGNEQFF,TGTGCCAGCAGCCCGGGACAGGGGACTTTTGGGGGGAATGAGCAGTTCTTC
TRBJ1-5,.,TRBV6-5,CASGWGRAQPQHF,TGTGCCAGCGGTTGGGGACGCGCTCAGCCCCAGCATTTT
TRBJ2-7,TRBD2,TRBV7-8,CASSLVDPSGRAYEQYF,TGTGCCAGCAGCTTAGTTGACCCTAGCGGGAGGGCCTACGAGCAGTACTTC
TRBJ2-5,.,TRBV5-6,CASSLRWRPETQYF,TGTGCCAGCAGCTTGAGGTGGCGGCCTGAGACCCAGTACTTC
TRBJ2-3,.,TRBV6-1,CASSEGGNTQYF,TGTGCCAGCAGTGAGGGGGGCAATACGCAGTATTTT
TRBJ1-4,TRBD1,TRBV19,CASRLQGATNEKLFF,TGTGCCAGTAGACTGCAGGGGGCGACTAATGAAAAACTGTTTTTT
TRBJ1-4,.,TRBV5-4,CASSTDTFEEKLFF,TGTGCCAGCAGCACCGACACATTTGAGGAAAAACTGTTTTTT